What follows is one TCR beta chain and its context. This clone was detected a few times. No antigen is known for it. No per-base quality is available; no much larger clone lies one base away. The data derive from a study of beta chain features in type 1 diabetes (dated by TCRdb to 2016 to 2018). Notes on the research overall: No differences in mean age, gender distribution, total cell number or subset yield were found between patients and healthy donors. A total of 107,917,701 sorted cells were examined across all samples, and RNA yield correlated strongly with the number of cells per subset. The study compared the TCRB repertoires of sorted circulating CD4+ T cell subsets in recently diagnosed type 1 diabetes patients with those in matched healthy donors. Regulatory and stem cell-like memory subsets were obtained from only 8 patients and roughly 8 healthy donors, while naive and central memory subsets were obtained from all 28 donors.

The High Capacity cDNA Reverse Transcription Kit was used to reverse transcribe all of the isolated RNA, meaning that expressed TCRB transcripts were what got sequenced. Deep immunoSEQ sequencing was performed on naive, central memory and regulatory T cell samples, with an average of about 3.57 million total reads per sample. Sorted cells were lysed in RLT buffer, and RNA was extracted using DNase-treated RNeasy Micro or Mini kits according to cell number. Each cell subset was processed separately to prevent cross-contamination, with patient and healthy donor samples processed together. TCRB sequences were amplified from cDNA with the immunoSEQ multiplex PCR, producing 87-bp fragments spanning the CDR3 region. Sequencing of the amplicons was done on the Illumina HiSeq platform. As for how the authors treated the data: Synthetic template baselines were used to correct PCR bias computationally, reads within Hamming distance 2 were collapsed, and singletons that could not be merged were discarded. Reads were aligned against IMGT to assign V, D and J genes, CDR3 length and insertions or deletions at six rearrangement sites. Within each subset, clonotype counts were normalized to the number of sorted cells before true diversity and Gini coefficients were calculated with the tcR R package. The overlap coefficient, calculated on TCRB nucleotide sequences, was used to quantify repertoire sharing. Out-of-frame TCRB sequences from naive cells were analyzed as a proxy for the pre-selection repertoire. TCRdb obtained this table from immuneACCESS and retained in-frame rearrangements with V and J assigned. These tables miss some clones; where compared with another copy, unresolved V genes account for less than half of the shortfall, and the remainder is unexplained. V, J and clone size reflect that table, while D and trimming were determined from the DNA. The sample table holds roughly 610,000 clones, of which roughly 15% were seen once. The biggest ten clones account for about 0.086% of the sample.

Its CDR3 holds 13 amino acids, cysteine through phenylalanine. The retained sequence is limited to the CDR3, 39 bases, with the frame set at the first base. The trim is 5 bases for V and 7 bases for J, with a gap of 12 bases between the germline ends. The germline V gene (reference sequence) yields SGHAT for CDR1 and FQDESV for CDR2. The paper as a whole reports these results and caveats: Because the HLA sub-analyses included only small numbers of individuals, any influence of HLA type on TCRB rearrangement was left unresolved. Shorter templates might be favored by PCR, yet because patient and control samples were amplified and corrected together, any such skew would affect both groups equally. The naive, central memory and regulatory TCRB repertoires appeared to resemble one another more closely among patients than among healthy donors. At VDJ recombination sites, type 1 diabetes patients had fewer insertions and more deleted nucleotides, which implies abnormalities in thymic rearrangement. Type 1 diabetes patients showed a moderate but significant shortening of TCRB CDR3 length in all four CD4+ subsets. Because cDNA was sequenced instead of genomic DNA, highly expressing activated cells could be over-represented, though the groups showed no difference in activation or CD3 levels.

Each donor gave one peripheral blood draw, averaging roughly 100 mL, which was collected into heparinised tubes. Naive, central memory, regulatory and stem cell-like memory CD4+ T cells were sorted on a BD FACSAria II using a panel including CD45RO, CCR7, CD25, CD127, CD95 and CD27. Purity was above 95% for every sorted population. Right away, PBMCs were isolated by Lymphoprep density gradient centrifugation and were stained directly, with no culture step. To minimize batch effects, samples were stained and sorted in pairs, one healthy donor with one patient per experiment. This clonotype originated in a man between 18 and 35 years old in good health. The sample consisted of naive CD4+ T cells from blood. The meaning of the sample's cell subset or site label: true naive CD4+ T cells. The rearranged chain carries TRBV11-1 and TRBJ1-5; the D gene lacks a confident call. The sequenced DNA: TGTGCCAGCAGCCCGGAGATCGGGCAGCCCCAGCATTTT. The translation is CASSPEIGQPQHF. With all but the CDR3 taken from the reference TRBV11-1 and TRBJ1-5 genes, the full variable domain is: EAEVAQSPRYKITEKSQAVAFWCDPISGHATLYWYRQILGQGPELLVQFQDESVVDDSQLPKDRFSAERLKGVDSTLKIQPAELGDSAMYLCASSPEIGQPQHFGDGTRLSIL.